These T cell receptor beta chains were read from a single sample in a study of blood T cell repertoires in COVID-19. The method was immunoSEQ multiplex PCR; TCRdb's version includes in-frame clones alone and lacks a portion of them. The profile shows 200,000 to 300,000 clones, roughly 88% of them singletons. The sequenced sample consisted of peripheral blood. These TCRs come from a human donor in a cohort sampled during active COVID-19. Each CDR3 is given with its conserved first and last residue. The D gene is left open where the match is weak. Clone sizes are given selectively: once, few, many, or a class where the clone is expanded.

CDR3 DNA: TGTGCCAGCAGCTACAGGGGCCATCAGCCCCAGCATTTT
CDR3 protein: CASSYRGHQPQHF
V gene: TRBV7-2
D gene: TRBD1
J gene: TRBJ1-5
clone size: -

CDR3 DNA: TGTGCCAGCAGTGACTCCTCCGGACAGATCTCCTACGAGCAGTACTTC
CDR3 protein: CASSDSSGQISYEQYF
V gene: TRBV6-4
D gene: -
J gene: TRBJ2-7
clone size: once

CDR3 DNA: TGTGCCAGCAGCCGAGGGACAGCTAGCACAGATACGCAGTATTTT
CDR3 protein: CASSRGTASTDTQYF
V gene: TRBV27
D gene: TRBD1
J gene: TRBJ2-3
clone size: -

CDR3 DNA: TGTGCCTGGTTTCAGGGTTACCACTCTGGAAACACCATATATTTT
CDR3 protein: CAWFQGYHSGNTIYF
V gene: TRBV30
D gene: -
J gene: TRBJ1-3
clone size: few

CDR3 DNA: TGTGCCAGCAGCCCAAGAAAGGGGATTACAGGGAACACAGATACGCAGTATTTT
CDR3 protein: CASSPRKGITGNTDTQYF
V gene: TRBV11-2
D gene: -
J gene: TRBJ2-3
clone size: -

CDR3 DNA: TGTGCCAGCAGACTAAGGGGGCAGGAAAAACTGTTTTTT
CDR3 protein: CASRLRGQEKLFF
V gene: TRBV27
D gene: TRBD1
J gene: TRBJ1-4
clone size: -

CDR3 DNA: TGTGCCAGCCGCGACAACAACTACGAGCAGTACTTC
CDR3 protein: CASRDNNYEQYF
V gene: TRBV7-8
D gene: -
J gene: TRBJ2-7
clone size: -

CDR3 DNA: TGTGCCAGTAGTATGGGGCAGGGGGATGGCTACACCTTC
CDR3 protein: CASSMGQGDGYTF
V gene: TRBV19
D gene: TRBD1
J gene: TRBJ1-2
clone size: few

CDR3 DNA: TGTGCCAGCAGCGGGGGCGGGACCTTTTACGAGCAGTACTTC
CDR3 protein: CASSGGGTFYEQYF
V gene: TRBV9
D gene: -
J gene: TRBJ2-7
clone size: -

CDR3 DNA: TGCGCCAGCAGTGCTCCGGGACAGGGGCATGGCTACACCTTC
CDR3 protein: CASSAPGQGHGYTF
V gene: TRBV10-2
D gene: TRBD1
J gene: TRBJ1-2
clone size: -

CDR3 DNA: TGTGCCAGTAGTATAGCCAGTTCGAACACCGGGGAGCTGTTTTTT
CDR3 protein: CASSIASSNTGELFF
V gene: TRBV19
D gene: -
J gene: TRBJ2-2
clone size: -

CDR3 DNA: TGTGCCAGTAGTCCAGAGAGGACAGGGGGCTCCTACGAGCAGTACTTC
CDR3 protein: CASSPERTGGSYEQYF
V gene: TRBV19
D gene: TRBD1
J gene: TRBJ2-7
clone size: -

CDR3 DNA: TGTGCCAGCAGCTTTACCGACACCGGCTCCTACGAGCAGTACTTC
CDR3 protein: CASSFTDTGSYEQYF
V gene: TRBV11-2
D gene: -
J gene: TRBJ2-7
clone size: once

CDR3 DNA: TGTGCCAGCAGCGTAGGAGCGCACAATGAGCAGTTCTTC
CDR3 protein: CASSVGAHNEQFF
V gene: TRBV9
D gene: -
J gene: TRBJ2-1
clone size: -

CDR3 DNA: TGCGCCAGCAGCCAAGGATTACAGGGGAACACTGAAGCTTTCTTT
CDR3 protein: CASSQGLQGNTEAFF
V gene: TRBV4-1
D gene: -
J gene: TRBJ1-1
clone size: -

CDR3 DNA: TGCAGTGCTAGTTTCGCGGCTAGCGGGATTCCCTACGAGCAGTACTTC
CDR3 protein: CSASFAASGIPYEQYF
V gene: TRBV20-1
D gene: TRBD2
J gene: TRBJ2-7
clone size: -

CDR3 DNA: TGTGCCATCAGTGATTGGGGAGGGCGCGAGCAGTACTTC
CDR3 protein: CAISDWGGREQYF
V gene: TRBV10-3
D gene: TRBD2
J gene: TRBJ2-7
clone size: -

CDR3 DNA: TGTGCCAGCAGCCAGGGACTCTCTGGGACTGAAGCTTTCTTT
CDR3 protein: CASSQGLSGTEAFF
V gene: TRBV5-4
D gene: -
J gene: TRBJ1-1
clone size: once

CDR3 DNA: TGTCCCAGGTGGGGGGCTGAAGCTTTCTTT
CDR3 protein: CPRWGAEAFF
V gene: TRBV12-5
D gene: -
J gene: TRBJ1-1
clone size: -

CDR3 DNA: TGTGCCAGCAGCTGGGGGGGGACCCCCAATCAGCCCCAGCATTTT
CDR3 protein: CASSWGGTPNQPQHF
V gene: TRBV27
D gene: -
J gene: TRBJ1-5
clone size: -

CDR3 DNA: TGTGCCTGGCGGAGGGCGGGCGGATACGAGCAGTACTTC
CDR3 protein: CAWRRAGGYEQYF
V gene: TRBV30
D gene: -
J gene: TRBJ2-7
clone size: -

CDR3 DNA: TGTGCCAGCAGTGTGCCGGAGGGACACTATGGCTACACCTTC
CDR3 protein: CASSVPEGHYGYTF
V gene: TRBV2
D gene: -
J gene: TRBJ1-2
clone size: -

CDR3 DNA: TGTGCCAGCAGTTTTTCGGGGACTGAAGCTTTCTTT
CDR3 protein: CASSFSGTEAFF
V gene: TRBV25-1
D gene: -
J gene: TRBJ1-1
clone size: -

CDR3 DNA: TGTGCCAGCAGCCACGGGACTAGCGGCTCCTACGAGCAGTACTTC
CDR3 protein: CASSHGTSGSYEQYF
V gene: TRBV5-4
D gene: TRBD2
J gene: TRBJ2-7
clone size: -

CDR3 DNA: TGTGCCAGCAGCGTGGATGGACTAGCGGGGGCTGTTGATACGCAGTATTTT
CDR3 protein: CASSVDGLAGAVDTQYF
V gene: TRBV9
D gene: TRBD2
J gene: TRBJ2-3
clone size: -

CDR3 DNA: TGTGCCAGCAGCTCCAGACTAGCGGGAGGGCCGCACACCGGGGAGCTGTTTTTT
CDR3 protein: CASSSRLAGGPHTGELFF
V gene: TRBV6-2/TRBV6-3
D gene: TRBD2
J gene: TRBJ2-2
clone size: -

CDR3 DNA: TGTGCCAGCCAGACAGCTTCGTTTAGCAATCAGCCCCAGCATTTT
CDR3 protein: CASQTASFSNQPQHF
V gene: TRBV7-2
D gene: -
J gene: TRBJ1-5
clone size: -

CDR3 DNA: TGTGCCAGCAGGGGTACAGGGAACTACAACAATCAGCCCCAGCATTTT
CDR3 protein: CASRGTGNYNNQPQHF
V gene: TRBV2
D gene: -
J gene: TRBJ1-5
clone size: -

CDR3 DNA: TGTGCCAGCAGTCCCTTACAGGGAGGGAAGGACGAGCAGTACTTC
CDR3 protein: CASSPLQGGKDEQYF
V gene: TRBV6-5
D gene: -
J gene: TRBJ2-7
clone size: -

CDR3 DNA: TGTGCCAGCAGTCCGGGACTAGCGGGTCTCTCCTACGAGCAGTACTTC
CDR3 protein: CASSPGLAGLSYEQYF
V gene: TRBV27
D gene: TRBD2
J gene: TRBJ2-7
clone size: -

CDR3 DNA: TGTGCCAGCAGCTTAGACGGGGCGGGGGCCTGGGTGAGCCAGTACTTC
CDR3 protein: CASSLDGAGAWVSQYF
V gene: TRBV7-2
D gene: -
J gene: TRBJ2-5
clone size: -

CDR3 DNA: TGTGCCAGCAGTTTCGCTAGCGGTTACGAGCAGTACTTC
CDR3 protein: CASSFASGYEQYF
V gene: TRBV12-3/TRBV12-4
D gene: TRBD2
J gene: TRBJ2-7
clone size: -

CDR3 DNA: TGTGCCAGCAGTTACCTTGGGACAGGGGTAGATGGCTACACCTTC
CDR3 protein: CASSYLGTGVDGYTF
V gene: TRBV6-6
D gene: TRBD1
J gene: TRBJ1-2
clone size: -

CDR3 DNA: TGTGCCAGTAGAGGGACAGGGCCCCTCTATGGCTACACCTTC
CDR3 protein: CASRGTGPLYGYTF
V gene: TRBV19
D gene: TRBD1
J gene: TRBJ1-2
clone size: -

CDR3 DNA: TGTGCCAGCAGTCCGCTTGGGACAGGGCGTGAAAAACTGTTTTTT
CDR3 protein: CASSPLGTGREKLFF
V gene: TRBV27
D gene: TRBD1
J gene: TRBJ1-4
clone size: -

CDR3 DNA: TGTGCCAGCAGCCACCTGGAACGGGTTGCATACGAGCAGTACTTC
CDR3 protein: CASSHLERVAYEQYF
V gene: TRBV3-1/TRBV3-2
D gene: -
J gene: TRBJ2-7
clone size: -

CDR3 DNA: TGTGCCAGCATCGGGGGGCGAGGTTCACCCCTCCACTTT
CDR3 protein: CASIGGRGSPLHF
V gene: TRBV6-5
D gene: -
J gene: TRBJ1-6
clone size: -

CDR3 DNA: TGTGCCAGCAGTGAAGGGGTTTGGGGAGAAGGCTACACCTTC
CDR3 protein: CASSEGVWGEGYTF
V gene: TRBV2
D gene: -
J gene: TRBJ1-2
clone size: -

CDR3 DNA: TGTGCCAGCAGTCGGGCGGGGGTCTACGAGCAGTACTTC
CDR3 protein: CASSRAGVYEQYF
V gene: TRBV12-3/TRBV12-4
D gene: TRBD2
J gene: TRBJ2-7
clone size: -

CDR3 DNA: TGTGCCAGCAGAAGGGGGACAGGTCGGTTGAGTCAGCCCCAGCATTTT
CDR3 protein: CASRRGTGRLSQPQHF
V gene: TRBV5-8
D gene: TRBD1
J gene: TRBJ1-5
clone size: -

CDR3 DNA: TGTGCCAGTAGTATGTTTAGGACAGCTGGAAACACCATATATTTT
CDR3 protein: CASSMFRTAGNTIYF
V gene: TRBV19
D gene: -
J gene: TRBJ1-3
clone size: -

CDR3 DNA: TGTGCCAGCCAATCTTACGGACACCTCAATCAGCCCCAGCATTTT
CDR3 protein: CASQSYGHLNQPQHF
V gene: TRBV28
D gene: -
J gene: TRBJ1-5
clone size: -

CDR3 DNA: TGTGCCAGCAGTTTATCGAAAGTCGGGGACGAGCAGTACTTC
CDR3 protein: CASSLSKVGDEQYF
V gene: TRBV27
D gene: -
J gene: TRBJ2-7
clone size: -

CDR3 DNA: TGTGCCAGCAGCTTAGGAACGAGCGAGCAGTACTTC
CDR3 protein: CASSLGTSEQYF
V gene: TRBV7-2
D gene: -
J gene: TRBJ2-7
clone size: -

CDR3 DNA: TGTGCCATCAGTGAGAGGTACAGGGTGGAAGCTTTCTTT
CDR3 protein: CAISERYRVEAFF
V gene: TRBV10-3
D gene: -
J gene: TRBJ1-1
clone size: -

CDR3 DNA: TGTGCTAGTGGTTTCCTGGCAGGGAGGAGCAATCAGCCCCAGCATTTT
CDR3 protein: CASGFLAGRSNQPQHF
V gene: TRBV12-5
D gene: -
J gene: TRBJ1-5
clone size: -

CDR3 DNA: TGTGCCAGCAGCTTAAACAGGGCGGTGAACACTGAAGCTTTCTTT
CDR3 protein: CASSLNRAVNTEAFF
V gene: TRBV7-9
D gene: -
J gene: TRBJ1-1
clone size: -

CDR3 DNA: TGTGCCAGCAGTTTAACAGGGATGAGCTCCTACGAGCAGTACTTC
CDR3 protein: CASSLTGMSSYEQYF
V gene: TRBV28
D gene: -
J gene: TRBJ2-7
clone size: -

CDR3 DNA: TGTGCCAGCAGGGGCAGGGGAGATCATGGCTACACCTTC
CDR3 protein: CASRGRGDHGYTF
V gene: TRBV12-3/TRBV12-4
D gene: -
J gene: TRBJ1-2
clone size: -

CDR3 DNA: TGTGCCAGCAGTGTCCCGGGAATGAACACTGAAGCTTTCTTT
CDR3 protein: CASSVPGMNTEAFF
V gene: TRBV6-6
D gene: -
J gene: TRBJ1-1
clone size: -

CDR3 DNA: TGTGCCGGTAGGGGAGGGTTACGCGAAAAACTGTTTTTT
CDR3 protein: CAGRGGLREKLFF
V gene: TRBV12-3/TRBV12-4
D gene: -
J gene: TRBJ1-4
clone size: once

CDR3 DNA: TGTGCCTGGAGTGTACTGCGGGGCACTGAAGCTTTCTTT
CDR3 protein: CAWSVLRGTEAFF
V gene: TRBV30
D gene: -
J gene: TRBJ1-1
clone size: -

CDR3 DNA: TGTGCCAGCAGCCCAACACAGAACACCGGGGAGCTGTTTTTT
CDR3 protein: CASSPTQNTGELFF
V gene: TRBV11-2
D gene: -
J gene: TRBJ2-2
clone size: -

CDR3 DNA: TGTGCCAGCAGCGTGGTAGGGGGATTAAGCTCCTACGAGCAGTACTTC
CDR3 protein: CASSVVGGLSSYEQYF
V gene: TRBV7-9
D gene: -
J gene: TRBJ2-7
clone size: -

CDR3 DNA: TGTGCCAGCAGTTACCCGACAAGGCCTCCTGGCAATGAGCAGTTCTTC
CDR3 protein: CASSYPTRPPGNEQFF
V gene: TRBV6-2/TRBV6-3
D gene: -
J gene: TRBJ2-1
clone size: -

CDR3 DNA: TGTGCCAGCAGCTTAGGAGAGACCTACGAGCAGTACTTC
CDR3 protein: CASSLGETYEQYF
V gene: TRBV11-2
D gene: -
J gene: TRBJ2-7
clone size: -

CDR3 DNA: TGTGCCAGCAGCCAGGGACATCGCTCCTACTACGAGCAGTACTTC
CDR3 protein: CASSQGHRSYYEQYF
V gene: TRBV3-1/TRBV3-2
D gene: -
J gene: TRBJ2-7
clone size: -

CDR3 DNA: TGTGCCAGTAGTATCCGACAGGGGCGATCCAATGGGGCCAACGTCCTGACTTTC
CDR3 protein: CASSIRQGRSNGANVLTF
V gene: TRBV19
D gene: TRBD1
J gene: TRBJ2-6
clone size: -

CDR3 DNA: TGTGCCAGCAGCCAAGGGGGCAGGGGGGTCGGCTATGGCTACACCTTC
CDR3 protein: CASSQGGRGVGYGYTF
V gene: TRBV4-2
D gene: TRBD1
J gene: TRBJ1-2
clone size: -